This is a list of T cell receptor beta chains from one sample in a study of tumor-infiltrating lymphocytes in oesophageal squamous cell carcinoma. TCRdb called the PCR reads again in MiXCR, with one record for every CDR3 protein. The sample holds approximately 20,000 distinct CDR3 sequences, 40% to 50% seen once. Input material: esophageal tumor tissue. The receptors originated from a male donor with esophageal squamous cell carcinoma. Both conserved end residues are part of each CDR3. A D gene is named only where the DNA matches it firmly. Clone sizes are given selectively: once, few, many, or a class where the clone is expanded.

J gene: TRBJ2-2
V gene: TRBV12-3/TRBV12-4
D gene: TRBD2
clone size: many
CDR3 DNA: TGTGCCAGCAAACTAGCGGGAGTATCCGGGGAGCTGTTTTTT
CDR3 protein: CASKLAGVSGELFF

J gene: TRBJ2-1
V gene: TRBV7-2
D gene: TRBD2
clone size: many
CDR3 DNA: TGTGCCAGCAGCTTATACCCTAGCGGAGGCAATGAGCAGTTCTTC
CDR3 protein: CASSLYPSGGNEQFF

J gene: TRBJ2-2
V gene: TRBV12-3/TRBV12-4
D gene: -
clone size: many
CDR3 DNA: TGTGCCAGCAGTTTATTGGCTAGCCCCCCCGGGGGCGGGGAGCTGTTTTTT
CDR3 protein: CASSLLASPPGGGELFF

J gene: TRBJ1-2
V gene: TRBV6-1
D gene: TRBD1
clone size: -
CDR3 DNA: TGTGCCAGCAGTAGATACCCGGGACAGGGGAACTATGGCTACACCTTC
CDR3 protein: CASSRYPGQGNYGYTF

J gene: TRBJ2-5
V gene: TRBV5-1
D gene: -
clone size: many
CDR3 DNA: TGCGCCAGCAGCCTGGACCGCAAAGGGGAAGAGACCCAGTACTTC
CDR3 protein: CASSLDRKGEETQYF

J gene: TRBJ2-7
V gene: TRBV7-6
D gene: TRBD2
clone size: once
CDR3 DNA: TGTGCCAGCAGCTTAGCGGCGAGTCTAGCGGGGTCTTACGAGCAGTACTTC
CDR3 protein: CASSLAASLAGSYEQYF

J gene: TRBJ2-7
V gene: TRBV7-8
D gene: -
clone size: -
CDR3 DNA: TGTGCCAGCAGCCTAGGGGGTGCGGCCCACGAGCAGTACTTC
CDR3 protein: CASSLGGAAHEQYF

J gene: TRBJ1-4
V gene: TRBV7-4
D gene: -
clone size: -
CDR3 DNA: TGTGCCAGCAGCTTAGCGCATGGCAGGAGGGAAAAACTGTTTTTT
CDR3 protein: CASSLAHGRREKLFF

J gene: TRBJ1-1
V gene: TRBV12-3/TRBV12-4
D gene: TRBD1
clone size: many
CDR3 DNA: TGTGCCAGCAGCCGCGGGACAGCATCGTCGGGGGGGACTGAAGCTTTCTTT
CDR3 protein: CASSRGTASSGGTEAFF

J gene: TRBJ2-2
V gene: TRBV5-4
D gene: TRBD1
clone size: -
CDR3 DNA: TGTGCCAGCAGCTTCCGACAGGGGACCACCGGGGAGCTGTTTTTT
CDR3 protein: CASSFRQGTTGELFF

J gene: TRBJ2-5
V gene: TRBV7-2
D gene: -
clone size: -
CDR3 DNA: TGTGCCAGCAGCTTAGAAGGGCGGGGGACATCGCAGTACTTC
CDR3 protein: CASSLEGRGTSQYF

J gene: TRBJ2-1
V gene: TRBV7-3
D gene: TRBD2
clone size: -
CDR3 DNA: TGTGCCAGCAGCTCAAACCCTAGCGGGAGATTTGATAATGAGCAGTTCTTC
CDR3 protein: CASSSNPSGRFDNEQFF

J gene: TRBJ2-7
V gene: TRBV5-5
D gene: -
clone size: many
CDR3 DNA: TGTGCCAGCAGCCCCTTTCCGGGACTGCAGTACGAGCAGTACTTC
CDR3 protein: CASSPFPGLQYEQYF

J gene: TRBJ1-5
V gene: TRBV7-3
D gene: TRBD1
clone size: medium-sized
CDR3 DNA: TGTGCCAGCAGCACAACAGGGGGCAATCAGCCCCAGCATTTT
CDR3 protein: CASSTTGGNQPQHF

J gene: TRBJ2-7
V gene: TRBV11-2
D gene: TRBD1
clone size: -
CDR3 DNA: TGTGCCAGCAGCCTGCAGGGGGCCTCCTACGAGCAGTACTTC
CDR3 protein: CASSLQGASYEQYF

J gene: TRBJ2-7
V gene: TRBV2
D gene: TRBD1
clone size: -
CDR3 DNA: TGTGCCAGCAGTGATACTTCCCTCCGGGGACAGGGGGACGAGCAGTACTTC
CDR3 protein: CASSDTSLRGQGDEQYF

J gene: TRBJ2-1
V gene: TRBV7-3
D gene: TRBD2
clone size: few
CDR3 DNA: TGTGCCAGCAGCTTAACCTCCCCTAGCGGCAATGAGCAGTTCTTC
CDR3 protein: CASSLTSPSGNEQFF

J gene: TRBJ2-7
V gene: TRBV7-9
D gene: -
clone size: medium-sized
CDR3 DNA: TGTGCCAGCAGCTTCTTCTCCTACGAGCAGTACTTC
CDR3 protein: CASSFFSYEQYF

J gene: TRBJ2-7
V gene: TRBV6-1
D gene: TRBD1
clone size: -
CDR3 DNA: TGTGCCAGCAGTTTGGGACAGCAAAGCTACGAGCAGTACTTC
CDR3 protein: CASSLGQQSYEQYF

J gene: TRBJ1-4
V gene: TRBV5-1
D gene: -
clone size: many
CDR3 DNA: TGCGCCAGCAGCTTGGGTATACAGGCCATTAATGAAAAACTGTTTTTT
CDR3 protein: CASSLGIQAINEKLFF

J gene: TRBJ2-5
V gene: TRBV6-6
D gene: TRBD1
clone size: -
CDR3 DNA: TGTGCCAGCAGTTCTCTTTACTCACCGGGACAGAGATACTTC
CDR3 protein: CASSSLYSPGQRYF

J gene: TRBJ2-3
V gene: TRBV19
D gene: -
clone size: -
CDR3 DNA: TGTGCCAGTAGTATAAGGACAGATACGCAGTATTTT
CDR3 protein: CASSIRTDTQYF

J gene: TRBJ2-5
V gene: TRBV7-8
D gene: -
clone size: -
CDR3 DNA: TGTGCCAGCAGCTTAAACAGGGTCCCGGTGTCCTACAATGAGCAGTACTTC
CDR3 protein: CASSLNRVPVSYNEQYF

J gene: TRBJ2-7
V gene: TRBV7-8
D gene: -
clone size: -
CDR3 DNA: TGTGCCAGCAGCTTATCCCAGGCGGGTCGGGACATGAGCTCCTACGAGCAGTACTTC
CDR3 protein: CASSLSQAGRDMSSYEQYF

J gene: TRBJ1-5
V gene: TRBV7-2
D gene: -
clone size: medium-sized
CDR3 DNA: TGTGCCAGCAGCTCCTTCTATAGCAATCAGCCCCAGCATTTT
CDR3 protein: CASSSFYSNQPQHF

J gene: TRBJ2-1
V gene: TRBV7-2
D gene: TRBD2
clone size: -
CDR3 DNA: TGTGCCAGCAGCCGGCTAGCGGGAGGTGGCTGGGAGCAGTTCTTC
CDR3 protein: CASSRLAGGGWEQFF

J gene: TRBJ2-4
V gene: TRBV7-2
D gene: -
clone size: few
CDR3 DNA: TGTGCCAGCAGTTCGGCAGGGGCCCGCGTGGACTTC
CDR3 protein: CASSSAGARVDF

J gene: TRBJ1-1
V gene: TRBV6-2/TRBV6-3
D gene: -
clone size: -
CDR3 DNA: TGTGCCAGCAGTGAAGTGGGGGGATTGTGGGAAGCGAACACTGAAGCTTTCTTT
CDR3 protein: CASSEVGGLWEANTEAFF

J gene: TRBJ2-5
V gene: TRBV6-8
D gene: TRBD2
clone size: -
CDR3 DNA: TGTGCCAGCAGTGACCGACCAGCGGGGCGGGAGACCCAGTACTTC
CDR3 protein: CASSDRPAGRETQYF

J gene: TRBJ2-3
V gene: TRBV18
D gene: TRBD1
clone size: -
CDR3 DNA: TGTGCCAGCTCACCGTCGCAGGGGGCTGGCGGGGAGCTGTATTTT
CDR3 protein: CASSPSQGAGGELYF

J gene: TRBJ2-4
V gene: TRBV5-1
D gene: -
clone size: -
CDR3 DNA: TGCGCCAGCACCGGGCACAACAAAAACAGTCAGTACTTC
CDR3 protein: CASTGHNKNSQYF

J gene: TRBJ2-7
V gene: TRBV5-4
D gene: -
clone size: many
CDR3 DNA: TGTGCCAGCAGCTTGTCGGCGGCAGGGGGGGACTACGAGCAGTACTTC
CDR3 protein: CASSLSAAGGDYEQYF

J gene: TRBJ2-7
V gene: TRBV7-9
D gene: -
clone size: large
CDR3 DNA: TGTGCCAGCGCTGGAGCCCGGACAGAAAAACCTGGGAGCGAGCAGTACTTC
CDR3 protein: CASAGARTEKPGSEQYF

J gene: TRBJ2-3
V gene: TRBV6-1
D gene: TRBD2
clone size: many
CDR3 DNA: TGTGCCAGCAGCCAACCCGGGACTAGCGACTCTAGCACAGATACGCAGTATTTT
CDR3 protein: CASSQPGTSDSSTDTQYF

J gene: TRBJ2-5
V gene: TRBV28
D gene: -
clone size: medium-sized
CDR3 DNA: TGTGCCAGCAAGGGGAGCGCGGAGACCCAGTACTTC
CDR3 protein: CASKGSAETQYF

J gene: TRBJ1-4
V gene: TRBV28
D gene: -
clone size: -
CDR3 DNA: TGTGCCAGCAGCTCTACGGCCGATCCGGGCGGTGAAAAACTGTTTTTT
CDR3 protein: CASSSTADPGGEKLFF

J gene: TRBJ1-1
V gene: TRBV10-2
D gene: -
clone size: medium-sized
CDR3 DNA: TGCGCCAGCAGTGGGTCAGCGAACACTGAAGCTTTCTTT
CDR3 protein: CASSGSANTEAFF

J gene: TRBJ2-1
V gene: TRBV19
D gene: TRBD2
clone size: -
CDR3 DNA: TGTGCCAGTACCACCCTGGGGACTAGCGGGAGGAATGAGCAGTTCTTC
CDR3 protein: CASTTLGTSGRNEQFF

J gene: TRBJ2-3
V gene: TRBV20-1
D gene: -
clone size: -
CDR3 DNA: TGCAGTGCTATGGGACGGAACACAGATACGCAGTATTTT
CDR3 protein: CSAMGRNTDTQYF

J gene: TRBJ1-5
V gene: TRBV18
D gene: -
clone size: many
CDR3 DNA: TGTGCCAGCTCACCGCAGCACGGGGCGATGGGGTATCAGCCCCAGCATTTT
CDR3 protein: CASSPQHGAMGYQPQHF

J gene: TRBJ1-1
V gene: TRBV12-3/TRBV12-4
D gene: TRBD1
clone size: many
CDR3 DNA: TGTGCCAGCAGCACGGACAGGGCTAAGATGAACACTGAAGCTTTCTTT
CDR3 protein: CASSTDRAKMNTEAFF

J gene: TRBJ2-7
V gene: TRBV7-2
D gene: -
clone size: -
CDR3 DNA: TGTGCCAGCAATACAGGGCTTAAAAGATACGAGCAGTACTTC
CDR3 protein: CASNTGLKRYEQYF

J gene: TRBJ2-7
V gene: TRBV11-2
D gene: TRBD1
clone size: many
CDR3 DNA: TGTGCCAGCAGCTCCGGACAGGGGCACTACGAGCAGTACTTC
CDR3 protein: CASSSGQGHYEQYF

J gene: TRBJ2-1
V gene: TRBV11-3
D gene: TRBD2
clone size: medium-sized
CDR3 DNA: TGTGCCAGCAGCTACATTAGCAGCGGGAGAAACGATGAGCAGTTCTTC
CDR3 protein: CASSYISSGRNDEQFF

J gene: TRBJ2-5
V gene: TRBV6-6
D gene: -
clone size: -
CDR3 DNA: TGTGCCAGCAGTTACTCCCTAGTGGGACGTGAGACCCAGTACTTC
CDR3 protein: CASSYSLVGRETQYF

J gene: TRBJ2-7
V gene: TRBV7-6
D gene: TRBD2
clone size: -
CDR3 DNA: TGTGCCAGCAGCTCCAGACTAGCGGGAGAAGTGGGGTACGAGCAGTACTTC
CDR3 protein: CASSSRLAGEVGYEQYF

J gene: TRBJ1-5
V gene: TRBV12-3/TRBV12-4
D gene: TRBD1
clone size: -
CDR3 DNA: TGTGCCAGCAGTCTAAAGACAGGGGGCTATAGCAATCAGCCCCAGCATTTT
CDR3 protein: CASSLKTGGYSNQPQHF

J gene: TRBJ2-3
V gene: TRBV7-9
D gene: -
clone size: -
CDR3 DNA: TGTGCCAGCAGCCAGGTGGCGGGGCCTGATACGCAGTATTTT
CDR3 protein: CASSQVAGPDTQYF

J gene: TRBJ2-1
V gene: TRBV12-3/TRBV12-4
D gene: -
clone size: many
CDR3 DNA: TGTGCCAGCAGTCCCTCGGGTGAGCAGTTCTTC
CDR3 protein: CASSPSGEQFF

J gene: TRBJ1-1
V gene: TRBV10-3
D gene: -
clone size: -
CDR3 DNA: TGTGCCATCGGTTCAGGGGCCGGGGGTACTGAAGCTTTCTTT
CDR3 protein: CAIGSGAGGTEAFF

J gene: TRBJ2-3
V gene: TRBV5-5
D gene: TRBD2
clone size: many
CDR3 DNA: TGTGCCAGCAGTGGCTTTGGTAGCGGGTCCTCAGATACGCAGTATTTT
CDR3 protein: CASSGFGSGSSDTQYF